The 28 T cell receptor beta chains presented below share a single source sample, sequenced in a study of vaccination and CD4 T cells after COVID-19 (dated by TCRdb to about 2022). What these receptors recognize is not known. Libraries came from PCR. The sequencing machine was an Illumina iSeq 100. DNA from cultured CD4+ T cells underwent TCR sequencing with the Oncomine TCR Beta short-read assay at the Johns Hopkins FTIC core. TCRdb itself trimmed the public reads at Q25 with fastp, ran MiXCR and retained productive beta chains. Entries that share a CDR3 protein sequence are merged under the most common genes and DNA. The sample data list roughly 20,000 distinct CDR3 sequences, and 35% to 45% of these were observed just once. The ten largest make up approximately 17% of the sample. Interpreted using the paper, the treatment or condition label stands for: roughly 10-day PBMC culture with coronavirus spike peptide pools or control peptides (ViraFEST assay).

The material was CD4+ T cells from blood, cultured in vitro, obtained before SARS-CoV-2 vaccination. The receptors were sampled from a human donor who received a COVID-19 vaccine.

In DNA form, the CDR3 reads TGCACCAGCAGCCCCGGCGGCCCCGACTATGGCTACACCTTC. Its protein product is CTSSPGGPDYGYTF. The chain links TRBV1 to TRBJ1-2; the table names TRBD1, a call not compared with the DNA. TRBV1 is termed a pseudogene. This CDR3 spans 14 amino acids.

The chain is built from TRBV28 and TRBJ1-6, with a tentative D call TRBD1 (6 bases). CDR3 length equals 18 residues. V was shortened by 2 bases and J by 5 bases, with 19 bases between the two germline ends. Germline V CDR1 and CDR2: MDHEN, SYDVKM. CDR3: CASSLVAIVGQHNSPLHF. The CDR3, as DNA: TGTGCCAGCAGTTTAGTCGCGATTGTGGGACAACATAATTCACCCCTCCACTTT.

V gene TRBV7-2 combines with J gene TRBJ2-3, with D tentatively TRBD2 (6 bases). The CDR3 has 15 residues. Germline V CDR1 and CDR2: SGHTA, FQGNSA. Trimming removed 7 bases at V and 0 bases at J, with 14 bases between. As DNA, the CDR3 is TGTGCCAGCATCGAATCCGGGACTAGCACAGATACGCAGTATTTT. Translation: CASIESGTSTDTQYF.

The chain uses TRBV7-3 and TRBJ1-5; D ambiguous. CDR3 length equals 13 residues. Trimming removed 4 bases from V and 2 bases from J, with 6 bases in between. The germline V gene has CDR1 SGHTA and CDR2 FQGTGA. CDR3 coding DNA: TGTGCCAGCAGCTGGGGTGGCAATCAGCCCCAGCATTTT. Its protein is CASSWGGNQPQHF.

This clonotype has a handful of counts. This chain joins TRBV11-2 and TRBJ2-5; 9 bases align to TRBD2. Germline CDR1 reads SGHAT; CDR2 reads FQNNGV. V lost 5 bases, J lost 2 bases, and 6 bases stayed unmatched. This CDR3 is 15 amino acids long. CDR3: CASSISGGAQETQYF. DNA for the CDR3: TGTGCCAGCAGCATTAGCGGGGGTGCACAAGAGACCCAGTACTTC.

This chain joins TRBV6-1 and TRBJ1-2; no definite D call. CDR1 MNHNS and CDR2 SASEGT come from the germline V gene. Trimming removed 11 bases at V and 1 base at J, with 20 bases between. The CDR3 has 15 residues. The CDR3 nucleotides are TGTGCCGGGCTTTGGACCGACGCACATAACTATGGCTACACCTTC. Its protein product is CAGLWTDAHNYGYTF.

The chain is built from TRBV7-8 and TRBJ2-2; the D gene is possibly TRBD1 (5 bases). Germline V gene lookup returns CDR1 SGHVS and CDR2 FQNEAQ. V shed 3 bases and J shed 2 bases, with 10 bases lying between them. This CDR3 region has 15 residues. The CDR3 spells CASSLVGHNTGELFF. In nucleotides, the CDR3 is TGTGCCAGCAGCTTGGTAGGACACAACACCGGGGAGCTGTTTTTT.

The chain employs TRBV7-3 and TRBJ2-5, with TRBD2 as a possible D gene (6 bases). The CDR3 length is 16 residues. V was shortened by 0 bases and J by 5 bases, with 16 bases between the two germline ends. From germline, CDR1 is SGHTA and CDR2 FQGTGA. The DNA for the CDR3 is TGTGCCAGCAGCTTAACCCCGACTAGTAGGGTGGAGACCCAGTACTTC. This sequence encodes CASSLTPTSRVETQYF. Full variable domain (missing parts from reference TRBV7-3 and TRBJ2-5): GAGVSQTPSNKVTEKGKYVELRCDPISGHTALYWYRQSLGQGPEFLIYFQGTGAADDSGLPNDRFFAVRPEGSVSTLKIQRTERGDSAVYLCASSLTPTSRVETQYFGPGTRLLVL.

This clonotype came up a few times. This chain uses TRBV6-1 with TRBJ2-5, with D perhaps assigned TRBD1 or TRBD2 (6 bases each). The ends were cut back, 5 bases at V and 5 bases at J, with 12 bases in the middle. Germline V gives CDR1 MNHNS, CDR2 SASEGT. The CDR3 runs to 13 residues. The CDR3, as DNA: TGTGCCAGCAGTCCCCGGGGGCGGGAGACCCAGTACTTC. Its protein product is CASSPRGRETQYF.

The CDR3 nucleotides read TGCGCCAGCAGCTTCGACGCAGACAGTTGGAACACTGAAGCTTTCTTT. Residues: CASSFDADSWNTEAFF. V usage is TRBV5-1 and J usage is TRBJ1-1; the D gene is possibly TRBD1 (5 bases). This CDR3 region has 16 residues. The germline V and J ends were trimmed by 2 bases and 1 base, with 15 bases remaining between them. Germline lookup yields CDR1 SGHRS and CDR2 YFSETQ.

This clonotype was detected only a few times. The rearrangement links TRBV10-1 to TRBJ2-7; no reliable D call. Trimming left V 6 bases short and J 2 bases short, with 2 bases between. This CDR3 has 10 residues. From germline, CDR1 is WNHNN and CDR2 SYGVQD (reference sequence). The CDR3 reads CASRPYEQYF. In DNA, the CDR3 is TGCGCCAGCAGACCCTACGAGCAGTACTTC.

The chain is built from TRBV2 and TRBJ2-5; D ambiguous. The CDR3 contains 14 residues. Trimming removed 3 bases at V and 5 bases at J, with 13 bases between. Germline V lookup: CDR1 SNHLY, CDR2 FYNNEI. In DNA, the CDR3 is TGTGCCAGCAGTGAGGGAATGACGAGGGAGACCCAGTACTTC. This gives the protein CASSEGMTRETQYF.

The chain recombines TRBV24-1 with TRBJ2-3; D gene uncertain. V was pared by 4 bases and J by 4 bases, with 14 bases between. CDR1 is KGHDR, CDR2 SFDVKD, per germline. The CDR3 is made up of 15 amino acids. CDR3 residues: CATSDPQVRADTQYF. The CDR3 DNA sequence: TGTGCCACCAGTGACCCCCAGGTTCGCGCAGATACGCAGTATTTT.

The chain joins TRBV11-2 to TRBJ2-2; D is undetermined. Germline loops: CDR1 SGHAT, CDR2 FQNNGV. V was cut by 5 bases and J by 3 bases, with 16 bases left in between. The CDR3 spans 16 residues. The CDR3 spells CASSLPTGWDTGELFF. Written as DNA, the CDR3 is TGTGCCAGCAGCCTCCCAACCGGTTGGGACACCGGGGAGCTGTTTTTT.

With regard to this clonotype: The junction shows a germline mismatch at one end, possibly a read error. The chain carries TRBV2 and TRBJ1-1, with no clear D. Per the germline V gene, CDR1 is SNHLY and CDR2 is FYNNEI. CDR3 length: 11 amino acids. CDR3 sequence: CASREEGEAFF. CDR3 DNA: TGTGCCAGCAGGGAAGAGGGTGAAGCTTTCTTT.

For this clonotype: The junction departs from germline at one end; a sequencing error may be responsible. The J gene is TRBJ2-2, the V gene TRBV30; D remains ambiguous. The germline V gene has CDR1 GTSNPN and CDR2 SVGIG (reference sequence). This CDR3 spans 14 amino acids. CDR3 DNA: TGTGCTTGGAGTGTACTATCGAACACCGGGGAGCTGTTTTTT. The encoded protein is CAWSVLSNTGELFF.

With respect to this clonotype: The CDR3 carries no conserved terminal phenylalanine or tryptophan, so it likely arises from a read error. The V gene is TRBV5-3, the J gene TRBJ1-5; TRBD1 might be the D (5 bases). TRBV5-3 is sorted into the ORF group, with uncertain function. Deletions cut 6 bases from V and 4 bases from J, with 20 bases between. The CDR3 spans 16 residues. The CDR3 loop is CARTLGQGSLNQPQHL. The CDR3 region has the DNA TGTGCCAGAACATTGGGGCAGGGTTCCCTAAATCAGCCCCAGCATTTG.

DNA of the CDR3: TGCGCCAGCAGCAACCGAGCCGGGGGAAGCACAGATACGCAGTATTTT. Its translation is CASSNRAGGSTDTQYF. V is TRBV5-1 and J is TRBJ2-3; weak D call: TRBD2 (6 bases). The V gene's germline CDR1 is SGHRS and CDR2 YFSETQ. This CDR3 has 16 residues. V shed 4 bases and J shed 0 bases, with 15 bases lying between them.

The V and J genes are TRBV6-1 and TRBJ2-3; D gene ambiguous. The CDR3 consists of 15 residues. The V end was cut by 6 bases, the J end by 7 bases, with 20 bases between. Germline loops: CDR1 MNHNS, CDR2 SASEGT. The CDR3 is CASSVSRDLYNTQYF. The CDR3 DNA is TGTGCCAGCAGCGTGAGCCGCGATCTCTACAATACGCAGTATTTT.

The V gene is TRBV30, the J gene TRBJ2-5, with 9 bases matching TRBD2. Trimming cost V 0 bases and J 2 bases; bases outside gene matches: 13. Germline V gives CDR1 GTSNPN, CDR2 SVGIG (reference sequence). CDR3 length equals 18 residues. The CDR3 loop reads CAWSVEGTAAGGQETQYF. CDR3 nucleotide sequence: TGTGCCTGGAGTGTCGAGGGGACAGCGGCGGGAGGGCAAGAGACCCAGTACTTC. Full variable domain (rest looked up from reference TRBV30 and TRBJ2-5): SQTIHQWPATLVQPVGSPLSLECTVEGTSNPNLYWYRQAAGRGLQLLFYSVGIGQISSEVPQNLSASRPQDRQFILSSKKLLLSDSGFYLCAWSVEGTAAGGQETQYFGPGTRLLVL.

The V gene is TRBV30, the J gene TRBJ2-3, with D perhaps TRBD1 or TRBD2 (5 bases each). Germline V gene data show CDR1 as GTSNPN and CDR2 as SVGIG (reference sequence). The CDR3 spans 12 residues. The germline V and J ends were trimmed by 1 base and 5 bases, with 7 bases remaining between them. CDR3: CAWSAGRDTQYF. CDR3 in DNA: TGTGCCTGGAGTGCAGGGAGAGATACGCAGTATTTT.

The chain is built from TRBV20-1 and TRBJ1-4; D possibly corresponds to TRBD1 (5 bases). CDR1 is DFQATT, CDR2 SNEGSKA, per germline (reference sequence). The V and J ends lost 6 bases and 2 bases respectively, with 13 bases between them. The CDR3 length is 14 residues. The CDR3 DNA reads as TGCAGTGCCAGCCCCCGGGGCACTAATGAAAAACTGTTTTTT. This gives the protein CSASPRGTNEKLFF.

A few counts support this clonotype. The chain links TRBV30 to TRBJ1-2; D call uncertain. The germline CDR1 and CDR2 sequences are GTSNPN and SVGIG (reference sequence). Trimming stripped 3 bases from V and 8 bases from J, with 16 bases between. CDR3 length: 13 residues. DNA for the CDR3: TGTGCCTGGAGGGTCCGGGGTCCGGGGGGCTACACCTTC. Translating it yields CAWRVRGPGGYTF.

The J gene is TRBJ2-3, the V gene TRBV20-1; D gene ambiguous. The CDR3 sequence is 13 residues long. The V end lost 2 bases, the J end lost 0 bases, and 6 bases lay between the germline ends. The germline V gene has CDR1 DFQATT and CDR2 SNEGSKA (reference sequence). The CDR3 protein is CSARQTSTDTQYF. In DNA form, the CDR3 reads TGCAGTGCTAGACAGACTAGCACAGATACGCAGTATTTT.

This clonotype has only a few counts. The J gene is TRBJ2-7, the V gene TRBV10-3; no clear D gene. Germline V gene lookup returns CDR1 ENHRY and CDR2 SYGVKD. Trimming removed 5 bases from V and 8 bases from J, with 19 bases in between. This CDR3 is 14 amino acids long. This CDR3 reads CAISRQATLQKQYF. The DNA of the CDR3 is TGTGCCATCAGTCGCCAGGCCACTCTACAGAAGCAGTACTTC.

The genes are TRBV12-3 or TRBV12-4 and TRBJ1-1; D perhaps matches TRBD1 (6 bases). The V and J ends lost 7 bases and 5 bases respectively, with 20 bases between them. This CDR3 is built from 15 residues. CDR3 amino acids: CASTHSGGPWTEAFF. For the CDR3, the DNA is TGTGCCAGCACCCATTCGGGGGGGCCGTGGACTGAAGCTTTCTTT.

This chain uses TRBV19 with TRBJ1-4; TRBD1 might be the D (5 bases). The CDR3 has 14 residues. Deletions cut 2 bases from V and 8 bases from J, with 12 bases between. CDR1 LNHDA and CDR2 SQIVND come from the germline V gene (reference sequence). The CDR3 nucleotides read TGTGCCAGTAGTATAAGTTCGGGGCGCGAAAAACTGTTTTTT. It is translated as CASSISSGREKLFF.

This clonotype was counted a few times. The genes are TRBV20-1 and TRBJ2-2; D uncertain. The ends were cut back, 3 bases at V and 2 bases at J, with 10 bases in the middle. The CDR3 sequence is 14 residues long. Germline loops: CDR1 DFQATT, CDR2 SNEGSKA (reference sequence). Here the CDR3 reads CSARPLTNTGELFF. CDR3 DNA: TGCAGTGCTAGGCCCTTAACCAACACCGGGGAGCTGTTTTTT.